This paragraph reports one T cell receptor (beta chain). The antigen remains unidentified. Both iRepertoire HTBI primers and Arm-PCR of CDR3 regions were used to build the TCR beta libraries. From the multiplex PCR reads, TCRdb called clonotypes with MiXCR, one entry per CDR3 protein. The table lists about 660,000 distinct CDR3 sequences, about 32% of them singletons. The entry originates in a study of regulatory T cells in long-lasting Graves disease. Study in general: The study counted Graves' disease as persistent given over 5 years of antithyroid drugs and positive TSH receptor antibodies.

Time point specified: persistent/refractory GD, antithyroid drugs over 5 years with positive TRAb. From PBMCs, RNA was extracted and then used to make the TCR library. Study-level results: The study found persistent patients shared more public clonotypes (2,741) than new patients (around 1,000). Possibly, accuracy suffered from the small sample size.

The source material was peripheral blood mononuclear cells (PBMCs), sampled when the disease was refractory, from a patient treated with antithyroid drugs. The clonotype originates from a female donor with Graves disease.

The CDR3 bases are TGTGCCATCAGTGGTGGGGGAGAAGCTTTCTTT. Protein sequence: CAISGGGEAFF. The chain is built from TRBV10-3 and TRBJ1-1; D may be TRBD1 (5 bases). CDR1 and CDR2 (germline): ENHRY, SYGVKD. V was clipped by 4 bases and J by 8 bases, with 8 bases between them. The CDR3 consists of 11 residues.